A single sample is the source of the 25 T cell receptor beta chains below, sequenced in a study of cytomegalovirus exposure and HLA in healthy donors. The PCR made use of 60 Vbeta and 13 Jbeta primers. The repertoire was sequenced with immunoSEQ multiplex PCR; TCRdb's copy has only in-frame clones and lacks some. The sample lists 110,000 to 150,000 clones, roughly 75% occurring once. The source material was PBMCs. The receptors originated from a man aged 35 to 55 in good health and CMV-seropositive.

The V and J genes are TRBV7-9 and TRBJ2-7; 8 bases map to TRBD2. The CDR3 spans 17 residues. CDR1 and CDR2 (germline): SEHNR, FQNEAQ (reference sequence). V lost 5 bases, J lost 2 bases, and 14 bases stayed unmatched. The CDR3 here is CASSPAGVGPSPYEQYF. The CDR3 DNA sequence: TGTGCCAGCAGCCCAGCGGGAGTTGGGCCCTCCCCCTACGAGCAGTACTTC.

The genes are TRBV28 and TRBJ2-7; 10 nucleotides agree with TRBD2. CDR3 length: 14 amino acids. Germline CDR1 is MDHEN and CDR2 is SYDVKM. V trimming: 6 bases; J trimming: 3 bases; junction bases outside the gene matches: 5. This CDR3 is CASRPGLAIYEQYF. CDR3 in DNA: TGTGCCAGCAGGCCGGGACTAGCGATCTACGAGCAGTACTTC.

The DNA of the CDR3 is TGTGCCAGCAGCCCCAGAGCCCCGATTAGCGGGATGGGAGAGACCCAGTACTTC. Translation gives CASSPRAPISGMGETQYF. The rearrangement uses TRBV7-9 and TRBJ2-5, with 8 bases matching TRBD2. The V gene's germline CDR1 is SEHNR and CDR2 FQNEAQ (reference sequence). CDR3 size: 18 residues. Losses at the gene ends were 5 bases for V and 4 bases for J; bases not matched to a gene: 18.

This clone showed up just a few times. The CDR3 is CAWSKATPNTEAFF. In DNA form, the CDR3 reads TGTGCCTGGAGTAAAGCCACCCCGAACACTGAAGCTTTCTTT. This chain uses TRBV30 with TRBJ1-1; D not certain. The CDR3 contains 14 residues. V was cut by 2 bases and J by 1 base, with 11 bases left in between. CDR1 is GTSNPN, CDR2 SVGIG, per germline (reference sequence).

V usage is TRBV2 and J usage is TRBJ2-2, with 10 positions matching TRBD2. From germline, CDR1 is SNHLY and CDR2 FYNNEI. With V trimmed by 4 bases and J by 5 bases, 10 bases remained unmatched. This CDR3 comprises 17 residues. The CDR3 nucleotides are TGTGCCAGCAGTGGACCGTCTAGCGGGAGATTAACCGGGGAGCTGTTTTTT. Its protein is CASSGPSSGRLTGELFF.

J is TRBJ2-4 and V is TRBV27, with D perhaps matching TRBD1 (6 bases). Germline V gene lookup returns CDR1 MNHEY and CDR2 SMNVEV (reference sequence). This CDR3 has 16 residues. Trimming stripped 5 bases from V and 0 bases from J, with 14 bases between. CDR3 protein: CASSPSGALAKNIQYF. In DNA, the CDR3 is TGTGCCAGCAGTCCATCAGGGGCTTTAGCCAAAAACATTCAGTACTTC.

The chain's CDR3 is CASSPPGGEQYF. In nucleotides, the CDR3 is TGTGCCAGCAGCCCCCCCGGGGGCGAGCAGTACTTC. The chain links TRBV9 to TRBJ2-7; possibly TRBD2 for D (6 bases). Germline V gives CDR1 SGDLS, CDR2 YYNGEE. This CDR3 comprises 12 residues. V dropped 4 bases and J dropped 6 bases, with 11 bases sitting between them.

The rearrangement joins TRBV7-2 to TRBJ1-2; D is possibly TRBD1 (6 bases). Germline values: CDR1 SGHTA, CDR2 FQGNSA. The CDR3 has 14 residues. Between the trimmed V and J ends, which lost 8 bases and 1 base, there was a span of 14 bases. For the CDR3, the DNA is TGTGCCAGCGGAGCAACAGGGAATAACTATGGCTACACCTTC. Amino acids: CASGATGNNYGYTF.

J is TRBJ2-1 and V is TRBV7-2, with TRBD2 matching 8 bases. The CDR3 is 17 amino acids. Germline CDR1 and CDR2: SGHTA and FQGNSA. V shed 7 bases and J 4 bases; nucleotides not matched to a gene: 15. CDR3 region: CASILGDSPGGYNEQFF. Here the CDR3 DNA reads TGTGCCAGCATCCTAGGGGACTCCCCGGGGGGGTACAATGAGCAGTTCTTC. The entire variable domain, with the rest obtained from reference TRBV7-2 and TRBJ2-1, is as follows: GAGVSQSPSNKVTEKGKDVELRCDPISGHTALYWYRQSLGQGLEFLIYFQGNSAPDKSGLPSDRFSAERTGGSVSTLTIQRTQQEDSAVYLCASILGDSPGGYNEQFFGPGTRLTVL.

This clone was counted a few times. The genes are TRBV11-2 and TRBJ2-7, with 9 bases fitting TRBD2. This CDR3 has 16 amino acids. V gave up 2 bases and J gave up 4 bases; unmatched junction bases: 9. CDR1 and CDR2 (germline): SGHAT, FQNNGV. The CDR3 nucleotides are TGTGCCAGCAGCTTACGCGGTAGCGGGAGTGGGTACGAGCAGTACTTC. Protein product: CASSLRGSGSGYEQYF.

The V and J genes are TRBV11-3 and TRBJ2-7; TRBD1 is a possible D gene (6 bases). V lost 1 base to trimming and J lost 2 bases, with 12 bases between them. Per the germline V gene, CDR1 is SGHNT and CDR2 is YENEEA. The CDR3 sequence is 15 residues long. CDR3 sequence reads: CASSLGAGAPYEQYF. As DNA, the CDR3 is TGTGCCAGCAGCTTAGGGGCAGGGGCCCCCTACGAGCAGTACTTC.

This chain connects TRBV18 to TRBJ2-6; D call uncertain. Germline CDR1 is KGHSH and CDR2 is LQKENI. Trimming took 1 base from V and 3 from J, leaving 16 bases between them. The CDR3 extends over 18 amino acids. The CDR3 here is CASSPRPRPGGGANVLTF. DNA of the CDR3: TGTGCCAGCTCACCACGACCTAGGCCCGGCGGTGGGGCCAACGTCCTGACTTTC.

The gene calls are TRBV5-1 and TRBJ1-2; 9 positions agree with TRBD1. Per the germline V gene, CDR1 is SGHRS and CDR2 is YFSETQ. J gave up 9 bases and V 0 bases, and 12 bases lay outside the gene matches. The CDR3 sequence is 16 residues long. DNA of the CDR3: TGCGCCAGCAGCTTGGGGGTCACAGGGGGCGAGAATCGCTACACCTTC. As protein: CASSLGVTGGENRYTF.

V is TRBV18 and J is TRBJ1-1; TRBD1 is a possible D gene (5 bases). In germline, CDR1 is KGHSH, CDR2 LQKENI. The length of the CDR3 is 15 residues. V was shortened by 6 bases and J by 1 base, with 15 bases between the two germline ends. The CDR3 reads CASSPDWTPNTEAFF. The DNA of the CDR3 is TGTGCCAGCTCTCCAGACTGGACACCGAACACTGAAGCTTTCTTT.

This clone has at least ten counts. V and J are TRBV7-8 and TRBJ1-5, with TRBD1 matching over 8 bases. CDR3 length: 17 amino acids. V trimming: 2 bases; J trimming: 7 bases; junction bases outside the gene matches: 13. Germline V gives CDR1 SGHVS, CDR2 FQNEAQ. The CDR3 DNA reads as TGTGCCAGCAGCTTAACGGCAGGGGGCGTTCTTGAACAGCCCCAGCATTTT. Protein product: CASSLTAGGVLEQPQHF.

V and J are TRBV30 and TRBJ2-7; TRBD2 matches at 13 bases. Germline CDR1 reads GTSNPN; CDR2 reads SVGIG (reference sequence). The J segment lost 3 bases and the V segment lost 2 bases, leaving 10 bases of the junction unmatched. The CDR3 consists of 17 residues. The CDR3 reads CAWSLPSTSGRLYEQYF. The CDR3 nucleotides are TGTGCCTGGAGTCTTCCGTCGACTAGCGGGAGGCTCTACGAGCAGTACTTC.

This chain joins TRBV4-3 and TRBJ2-3; tentatively, D is TRBD1 (6 bases). Germline-derived CDR1 and CDR2 are LGHNA and YSLEER. V was trimmed by 0 bases and J by 0 bases, leaving 13 bases between them. The CDR3 covers 17 residues. The chain's CDR3 is CASSQDLRGLSTDTQYF. As DNA, the CDR3 is TGCGCCAGCAGCCAAGATCTCAGGGGCCTCAGCACAGATACGCAGTATTTT.

The rearrangement links TRBV27 to TRBJ2-3; tentatively, D is TRBD2 (6 bases). Germline V CDR1 and CDR2: MNHEY, SMNVEV (reference sequence). This CDR3 contains 18 residues. Trimming cost V 6 bases and J 6 bases, with 28 bases left between them. CDR3 in DNA: TGTGCCAGCAGCCTCTTAAGGAGGGGACCTTCAAAAAGGGATACGCAGTATTTT. Translated, it gives CASSLLRRGPSKRDTQYF.

This clone was detected only a few times. This chain uses TRBV4-1 with TRBJ1-1, with D maybe TRBD1 (5 bases). The CDR3 is 15 residues long. V lost 0 bases and J lost 4, with 12 bases in between. Germline values: CDR1 MGHRA, CDR2 YSYEKL. CDR3 sequence: CASSQDGGTVTEAFF. CDR3 nucleotide sequence: TGCGCCAGCAGCCAAGATGGGGGGACCGTCACTGAAGCTTTCTTT.

In regard to this clone: The junction differs from germline at one of its ends, possibly a read error. The CDR3: CSAGRPYSNQPQHF. The CDR3 bases are TGCTCTGCAGGGCGACCTTATAGCAATCAGCCCCAGCATTTT. The genes are TRBV19 and TRBJ1-5; possibly TRBD1 for D (5 bases). The CDR3 has 14 amino acids. CDR1 and CDR2 from the germline V gene are LNHDA and SQIVND (reference sequence).

This rearrangement joins TRBV18 to TRBJ2-7; 7 nucleotides align to TRBD1. CDR3 size: 12 residues. Germline V gives CDR1 KGHSH, CDR2 LQKENI. The J segment lost 4 bases and the V segment lost 4 bases, leaving 1 base of the junction unmatched. The CDR3 DNA reads TGTGCCAGCTCACGACAGGGTTACGAGCAGTACTTC. As protein: CASSRQGYEQYF.

The DNA of the CDR3 is TGTGCCAGCAGTTTATCACGATCCAGGGCTGAAGCTTTCTTT. It encodes CASSLSRSRAEAFF. The rearrangement links TRBV28 to TRBJ1-1, with D possibly TRBD1 on 5 matching bases. V lost 1 base, J lost 6 bases, and 12 bases lay in between. The CDR3 totals 14 residues. Germline V CDR1 and CDR2: MDHEN, SYDVKM.

This clone occurred a few times. The chain has TRBV2 and TRBJ2-1; tentative D call: TRBD2 (5 bases). V was pared by 10 bases and J by 8 bases, with 12 bases between. The CDR3 totals 11 residues. Germline V gene lookup returns CDR1 SNHLY and CDR2 FYNNEI. CDR3 amino acids: CATNAGYEQFF. The CDR3 nucleotides read TGTGCCACCAATGCGGGCTATGAGCAGTTCTTC.

V and J are TRBV7-9 and TRBJ2-7; possibly TRBD1 for D (5 bases). The V end was cut by 5 bases, the J end by 4 bases, with 12 bases between. Germline values: CDR1 SEHNR, CDR2 FQNEAQ (reference sequence). This CDR3 has 13 amino acids. The CDR3 spells CASSTRQPYEQYF. The CDR3 DNA follows: TGTGCCAGCAGCACACGACAGCCGTACGAGCAGTACTTC.

This clone was seen once. The chain combines TRBV2 with TRBJ1-6; D gene uncertain. The V end was cut by 5 bases, the J end by 4 bases, with 15 bases between. The germline CDR1 and CDR2 sequences are SNHLY and FYNNEI. The CDR3 is made up of 16 amino acids. For the CDR3, the DNA is TGTGCCAGCAGTCAACGATTAACAGCTTATAATTCACCCCTCCACTTT. Protein sequence: CASSQRLTAYNSPLHF.